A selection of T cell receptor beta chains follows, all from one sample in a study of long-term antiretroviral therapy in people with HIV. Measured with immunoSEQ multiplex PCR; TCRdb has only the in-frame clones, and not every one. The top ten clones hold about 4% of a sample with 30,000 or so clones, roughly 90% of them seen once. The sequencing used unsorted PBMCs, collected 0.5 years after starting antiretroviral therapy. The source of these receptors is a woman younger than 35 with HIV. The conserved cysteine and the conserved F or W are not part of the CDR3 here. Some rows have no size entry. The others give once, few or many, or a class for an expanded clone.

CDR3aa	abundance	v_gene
AIIEGRGRRADEQY	NA	TRBV27
ASSFSGGRYEQY	NA	TRBV11-1
ASSESTGNYQPQH	NA	TRBV25-1
ASSQDGSWGETQY	NA	TRBV14
ASSQSAGRNTGELF	once	TRBV23-1
ASSWTGVTSSNEQF	NA	TRBV5-1
ASSQVGALNTEAF	NA	TRBV14
ASSSQGENTGELF	NA	TRBV7-9
ASSTRTGGGFGTDTQY	once	TRBV28
ASSEENRAPEETQY	once	TRBV6-1
ASSESTLGATG	NA	TRBV10-2